This T cell receptor (beta chain) came from a study of cytomegalovirus exposure and HLA in healthy donors. As for this clone: Its antigen is still unknown.

V lost 4 bases to trimming and J lost 3 bases; unmatched junction nucleotides: 5. The CDR3 has 14 amino acids. CDR1 and CDR2 (germline): SGHNT, YYREEE (reference sequence). Findings and limits, study-wide: A later analysis found that most CMV-associated TCR beta chains appeared HLA-restricted. HLA alleles showed associations with about 15,000 TCR beta sequences in a later analysis, at a 0.05 false discovery rate.

Primers included in the PCR were 60 Vbeta and 13 Jbeta primers. Repertoires were generated with immunoSEQ multiplex PCR, while TCRdb's copy carries only in-frame clones and drops some. This sample has about 170,000 clones; around three quarters occur once, and the top ten carry about 2%. The material sequenced was PBMCs. The V call is TRBV5-4, the J call TRBJ2-5; 8 positions match TRBD2. This sequence was found in a woman aged 30 to 39 in good health and CMV-seropositive. CDR3 sequence reads: CASSLSLAEETQYF. As DNA, the CDR3 is TGTGCCAGCAGCCTCTCACTAGCGGAAGAGACCCAGTACTTC.